This T cell receptor (beta chain) is drawn from a study of blood T cell repertoires in COVID-19. Before being deemed recovered, Cohort 3 donors had two negative PCRs, clearance, or symptom resolution. The junction had 6 bases not matched to a gene; V was cut back by 5 bases and J by 3 bases. Germline CDR1 and CDR2: LNHDA and SQIVND (reference sequence). The CDR3 is 15 amino acids. Using immunoSEQ multiplex PCR, the repertoire was profiled, and TCRdb retains in-frame clones only, with some absent. The sample has about 130,000 clones, roughly four fifths seen once. The receptor comes from a man between 50 and 59 years old who had recovered from COVID-19. The specimen sequenced was PBMCs or T cells enriched from blood (not recorded which). The chain employs TRBV19 and TRBJ1-2; 10 bases line up with TRBD1. Written as DNA, the CDR3 is TGTGCCAGTAGTCCCTGGACAGGGGGTGACTATGGCTACACCTTC. Translating it yields CASSPWTGGDYGYTF.